This TCR beta chain was sequenced for a study of identical twins. This clonotype occurred a few times. The antigen remains undetermined. Germline V gene sequence: CDR1 LNHNV, CDR2 YYDKDF (reference sequence). V shed 2 bases, J shed 10 bases, and the junction held 6 bases outside the gene matches. The CDR3 sequence is 15 residues long. A single record per CDR3 protein comes from TCRdb applying MiXCR to the 5' RACE reads. The sample consists of around 1.7 million distinct CDR3 sequences, about 31% of them appearing once. Findings of the study overall: Fewer insertions marked abundant cord blood beta clonotypes; young adult naive trended weakly, memory not at all. Out-of-frame alpha sequences shared by twins showed excess low generation probability.

The sequenced sample was cord blood. The chain couples TRBV15 to TRBJ1-6; 9 bases are a match to TRBD1. This clonotype originated in a newborn girl in good health. The DNA for the CDR3 is TGTGCCACCAGCAGATGGGACAGGGTTTACTCACCCCTCCACTTT. Translation: CATSRWDRVYSPLHF. The whole variable domain, remainder taken from reference TRBV15 and TRBJ1-6, is DAMVIQNPRYQVTQFGKPVTLSCSQTLNHNVMYWYQQKSSQAPKLLFHYYDKDFNNEADTPDNFQSRRPNTSFCFLDIRSPGLGDTAMYLCATSRWDRVYSPLHFGNGTRLTVT.